The subject of this entry is one T cell receptor (beta chain). The sample belongs to a study of T-cell reconstitution after alpha-beta-depleted transplantation in children. The TCRbeta library was prepared with unique molecular identifiers. Each CDR3 protein gets one entry after TCRdb re-called the PCR reads with MiXCR. The repertoire consists of around 87,000 distinct CDR3 sequences, with roughly 8% occurring once and the leading ten covering approximately 7.2%. V dropped 8 bases and J dropped 3; count of bases not matched to a gene: 6. Germline V lookup: CDR1 SNHLY, CDR2 FYNNEI. This CDR3 has 14 amino acids.

This clonotype originated in a human donor who donated a stem cell graft to a child with congenital amegakaryocytic thrombocytopenia. The V gene is TRBV2, the J gene TRBJ2-1; 8 bases line up with TRBD2. The input for sequencing was PBMCs from the stem cell graft donor, taken from the stem cell graft. DNA of the CDR3: TGTGCCAGCCGCCCGCTAGCGGGCTACAATGAGCAGTTCTTC. Amino acid sequence: CASRPLAGYNEQFF.